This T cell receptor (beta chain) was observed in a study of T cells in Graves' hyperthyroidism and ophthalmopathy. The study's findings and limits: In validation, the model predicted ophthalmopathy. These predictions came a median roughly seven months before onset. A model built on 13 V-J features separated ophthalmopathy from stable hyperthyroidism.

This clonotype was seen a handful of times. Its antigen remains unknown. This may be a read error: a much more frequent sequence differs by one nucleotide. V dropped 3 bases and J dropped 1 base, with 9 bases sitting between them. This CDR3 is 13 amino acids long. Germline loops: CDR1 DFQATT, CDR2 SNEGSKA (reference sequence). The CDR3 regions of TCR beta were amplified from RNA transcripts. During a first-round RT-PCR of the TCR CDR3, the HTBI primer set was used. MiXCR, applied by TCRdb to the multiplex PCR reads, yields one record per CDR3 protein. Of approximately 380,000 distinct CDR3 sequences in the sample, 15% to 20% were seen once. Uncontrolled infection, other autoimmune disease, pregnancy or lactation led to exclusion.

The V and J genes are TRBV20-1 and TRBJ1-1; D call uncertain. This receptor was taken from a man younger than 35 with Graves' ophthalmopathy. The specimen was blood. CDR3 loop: CSASGRTNTEAFF. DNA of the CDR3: TGCAGTGCTAGCGGCAGGACGAACACTGAAGCTTTCTTT.